This T cell receptor beta chain was obtained from a study of cytomegalovirus exposure and HLA in healthy donors (dated by TCRdb to 2016 to 2017). Some background on the complete study: According to an earlier analysis of 550 to 750 of the donors, some 180 million T cells yielded approximately 120 million unique TCR beta sequences and 276 Gb of sequence data. Using immunosequencing, the study profiled T cell repertoires from about 620 subjects and related those repertoires to cytomegalovirus serostatus. Both class I and class II loci were covered by HLA typing, at four-digit resolution. To predict cytomegalovirus infection status, the study combined high-throughput TCR immunosequencing, statistical association of individual TCRs with disease status, and machine learning. A later analysis re-examined previously published TCR beta repertoires from more than 600 donors and added high-resolution HLA genotyping to investigate patterns of TCR occurrence. A later genetic analysis took genome-wide SNP genotypes for about 55% of the roughly 670 donors and used that subset as a discovery cohort. The study aimed to test whether cataloging public T cell receptors could reveal signatures of past pathogen exposure. Every repertoire in the discovery cohort had been generated on one and the same sequencing platform. Donor age, sex, ethnicity and CMV serostatus were compiled together with the repertoire data. Roughly five DR-DQ haplotypes were handled as single units for association and clustering because linkage in the cohort was strong. The later analysis used no new phenotypic data to find candidate immune exposures, relying instead on TCR beta sequences and their occurrence across donors. Along with the roughly 670-subject first cohort, a separate validation cohort of over a hundred different subjects was used. An earlier analysis of 587 of the donors used high-throughput TCR beta sequencing to judge whether each TCR beta V gene segment behaved as functional or pseudogenic. Around 330 gigabases of sequencing data and approximately 91 million unique TCR sequences made up an early release that covered some 640 HLA-typed donors. Among the roughly 390 genotyped donors, around 81% belonged to the genetic ancestry cluster associated with self-reported Caucasian donors. Typing coverage varied by locus: 629-630 donors for A, B, C, DRB1 and DQB1; under 550 for DQA1; approximately 570 for DPA1; approximately 490 for DPB1. Among about 410 genotyped donors of the cohort, an average of around 250,000 unique TCR beta nucleotide sequences was sequenced per donor, of which 15% to 20% were non-productive.

Library prep was done by the immunoSEQ multiplex PCR assay. For the multiplex PCR, a mixture combining 60 forward primers for TCR Vbeta segments and 13 reverse primers for TCR Jbeta segments was used. The CDR3 region of rearranged TCR beta genes was amplified from genomic DNA by a multiplex PCR assay. The Illumina HiSeq System was used to sequence the amplified TCR beta libraries as 87-base-pair reads. In the original analysis: A later analysis counted some 74 million unique TCR beta chains across the 670 or so repertoires, and approximately 11 million of these chains were shared by at least two donors. Raw reads were error-corrected and collapsed into unique sequences by a nearest-neighbor algorithm in which closely related sequences were merged to remove PCR and sequencing errors. CDR3 sequences were aligned to IMGT reference sequences to assign V, D and J gene segments. For a sequence to be retained, a match of at least six nucleotides to both a V gene segment and a J gene segment was required. Rearrangements were called productive when the CDR3 lacked stop codons and stayed in frame with V and J; all others were non-productive. Following IMGT convention, CDR3 was defined as the stretch from the second conserved V-encoded cysteine up to the conserved J-encoded phenylalanine. In an earlier analysis of more than 550 of the donors, sequences lacking an unambiguous match to a single V gene segment were excluded. An earlier analysis of fewer than 750 of the donors called V segments functional above 56.7% productive rearrangements and segregating when the between-donor standard deviation exceeded 5%. A statistical classification framework was developed to diagnose cytomegalovirus status using the catalog of TCR beta chain sequences. In a later analysis, TCR nucleotide sequences were compared against IMGT/GENE-DB human TR gene sequences so that V and J genes could be assigned. The TCRdist pipeline was used in a later analysis to assign CDR3 sequences and most-parsimonious VDJ recombination scenarios. In a later analysis, each TCR beta chain was defined by its CDR3 amino acid sequence together with its V-gene family, and reads without a unique V-gene family were excluded. In a later analysis, 500 to 650 highly shared, low-generation-probability nucleotide sequences were removed to address suspected cross-contamination and a sequencing artifact. In a later analysis, a clonal expansion index for each public chain was calculated from normalized within-repertoire ranks of inferred template counts. Generation probabilities in a later analysis came from a VDJ recombination model fitted to out-of-frame rearrangements, and those results were checked against IGoR. A later analysis scored TCR-TCR, TCR-HLA and TCR-CMV co-occurrence with hypergeometric tests, applying a repertoire-size bias correction to TCR pairs. A later analysis estimated false discovery rates by permuting HLA or CMV assignments 20 times. In a later analysis, co-occurring TCRs were grouped using DBSCAN, with TCRdist sequence similarity added in when clustering inside HLA-allele-positive subsets. Repertoires with fewer than 30,000 or more than 120,000 public chains, plus five repertoires with anomalous nucleotide sharing, were excluded from co-occurrence clustering. TCRdb holds this immuneACCESS table with in-frame rearrangements only. Some clones are missing; in checked studies, unresolved V genes explain under half, and the rest has no known cause. D and trimming come from the DNA, and the V and J calls and clone size come from that table. Across this sample there are roughly 170,000 clones, with about four fifths seen only once. The top ten hold about 1.6% of the sample.

As to this clone: It lacks a known antigen. It has no much larger one-base neighbor in the sample; base qualities were not kept.

In total, approximately 690 healthy bone marrow donors made up the cohort. At the time of sampling, all cohort members were nominally healthy, though unrecorded immune exposures were likely present. The donor was CMV seronegative and was included in the group of a few hundred seronegative cohort members. A peripheral blood sample was provided by each donor, and peripheral blood mononuclear cells were used for TCR beta sequencing. The Qiagen DNeasy Blood Extraction Kit was used to extract genomic DNA from the blood cell samples. Via the germline V gene (reference sequence), CDR1 is GTSNPN and CDR2 SVGIG. Trimming at the junction amounts to 3 bases on V and 4 bases on J, and the germline ends lie 15 bases apart. Measured from the cysteine to the phenylalanine, the CDR3 is 15 residues long. Here the CDR3 DNA is all that survives: 45 bases in frame from base 1. General study outcomes and caveats: Some 15 rarely observed V segments, including chromosome 9 orphons, were excluded from the earlier analysis of just under 600 of the donors because counts were too low. The cohort was sequenced for TCR beta chains only, and without alpha or paired-chain data the features that could be detected were limited. A later analysis associated roughly 17,000 TCR beta sequences with specific HLA alleles at a false discovery rate of 0.05. A further reported finding was that TCR beta sequences accurately predicted the HLA-A and HLA-B alleles for most subjects in the first cohort. When HLA alleles, especially DR and DQ, strongly co-occurred, attributing TCR associations to individual alleles was difficult. Correlated functional status among segregating V segments might be attributable to linkage disequilibrium, but an unknown experimental factor could not be ruled out. An association between a missense DCLRE1C variant and V-gene and J-gene trimming of TCR beta chains was found in a later genetic analysis and replicated in an independent cohort. According to the authors, the approach could potentially be generalized to other disease states and immunological phenotypes. In a later analysis, TCR association rates were found to vary across HLA loci, with the most associated TCRs seen for DRB1 alleles and the fewest for HLA-C alleles. For the cohort, immune exposure information was limited to CMV serostatus. The 87-base-pair reads could not distinguish some IMGT-functional V segments, including TRBV6-2 and TRBV6-3, so those segments were excluded. A later genetic analysis reported fewer N-insertions in productive TCRs among donors in an Asian-associated ancestry cluster than the roughly 640-donor mean. A later analysis found that most CMV-associated TCR beta chains appeared HLA-restricted, with HLA associations seemingly driven largely by CMV exposure. In vitro tests confirmed that a few of the cytomegalovirus-associated TCR beta chains recognize cytomegalovirus antigens. A cluster of highly shared sequence variants was judged likely to be a technical artifact of the sequencing pipeline. Because HLA typing was unavailable for some donors at each locus, only the typed subset was used in association tests. The presence/absence analyses assumed that sequencing depth was roughly uniform across donors, and that assumption may not be true. Several of the top co-occurrence clusters appeared to be linked to parvovirus B19, influenza, CMV and Epstein-Barr virus, according to a later analysis. Broadly in line with IMGT annotations, most TCR beta V segments showed up in productive rearrangements about 87% or about 30% of the time in an earlier analysis of approximately 600 of the donors. Most TCR sequences were observed very rarely across donors, whereas some public TCRs were present in many individuals. Cytomegalovirus status was reported to be diagnosed by the classifier with high specificity and sensitivity in both the original and validation cohorts. In a later analysis, HLA-associated TCR beta chains were found to be more clonally expanded and to have lower generation probabilities than equally common non-associated chains. In the study, roughly 160 TCR beta chains were listed as associated with cytomegalovirus.

The receptor was derived from a man aged 45-65 years in good health and CMV-seronegative. Recombination connected TRBV30 to TRBJ2-2; TRBD2 could be the D gene, as 6 bases match. Material for sequencing was PBMCs. For the CDR3, the sequence is CAWSPLASGTGELFF. Read as DNA, the sequence is TGTGCCTGGAGCCCCCTAGCGTCGGGCACCGGGGAGCTGTTTTTT.